This T cell receptor beta chain was observed in a study of regulatory T cells in long-lasting Graves disease. A word on this clonotype: What it binds is unknown.

Time point reported: newly diagnosed GD, antithyroid drugs for less than 3 months. Making the TCR library involved RNA that had been extracted from PBMCs. The peripheral blood volume drawn was 7 to 10 milliliters, and it was collected into EDTA tubes. Study results and caveats: TCR diversity in persistent Graves' patients was below that of newly diagnosed ones. Preferential use of TRBV28, TRBJ1-2 and TRBJ2-5 was seen in persistent disease.

Investigators prepared the TCR beta libraries by applying iRepertoire HTBI primers and Arm-PCR of CDR3 regions. TCRdb used MiXCR to reprocess the multiplex PCR reads, holding one entry per CDR3 protein. The sample holds hundreds of thousands of distinct CDR3 sequences, roughly 16% seen once. CDR1 and CDR2 from the germline V gene are LGHNA and YNFKEQ. This CDR3 spans 15 amino acids. Trimming shortened V by 0 bases and J by 4 bases, and 10 bases separated the two germline ends. These data were likewise used in another study, on T cells in Graves' hyperthyroidism and ophthalmopathy. As reported in that work: Criteria for exclusion of patients were uncontrolled infection, other autoimmune disease, pregnancy or lactation.

The source was peripheral blood mononuclear cells (PBMCs), collected at new diagnosis, from a patient treated with antithyroid drugs. V is TRBV4-2 and J is TRBJ1-5; D uncertain. The clonotype originates from a middle-aged woman with Graves disease. CDR3 loop: CASSQDSSGNQPQHF. In DNA form, the CDR3 reads TGTGCCAGCAGCCAAGATAGTTCCGGTAATCAGCCCCAGCATTTT.